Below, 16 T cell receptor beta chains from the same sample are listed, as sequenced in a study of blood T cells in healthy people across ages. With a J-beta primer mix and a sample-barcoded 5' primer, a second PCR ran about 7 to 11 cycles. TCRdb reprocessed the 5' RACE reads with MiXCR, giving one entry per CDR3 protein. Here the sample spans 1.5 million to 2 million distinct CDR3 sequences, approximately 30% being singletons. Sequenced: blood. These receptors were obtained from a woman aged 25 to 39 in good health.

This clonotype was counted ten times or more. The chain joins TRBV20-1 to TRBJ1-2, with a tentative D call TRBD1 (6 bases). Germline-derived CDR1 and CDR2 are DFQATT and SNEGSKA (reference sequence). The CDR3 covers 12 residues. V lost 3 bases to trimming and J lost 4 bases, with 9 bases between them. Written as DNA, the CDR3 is TGCAGTGCTAGTGGACAGACCTATGGCTACACCTTC. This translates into CSASGQTYGYTF.

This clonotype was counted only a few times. The CDR3 sequence: CTDPGRPETQYF. CDR3 bases: TGCACCGACCCCGGCAGGCCTGAGACCCAGTACTTC. The rearrangement joins TRBV20-1 to TRBJ2-5; D is unresolved. The germline V gene has CDR1 DFQATT and CDR2 SNEGSKA (reference sequence). This CDR3 has 12 residues.

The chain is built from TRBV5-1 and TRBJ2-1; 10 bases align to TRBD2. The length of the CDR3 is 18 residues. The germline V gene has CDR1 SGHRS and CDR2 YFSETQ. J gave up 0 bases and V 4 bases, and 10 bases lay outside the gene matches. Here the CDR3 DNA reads TGCGCCAGCAGCCTCCGGGCTAGCGGGGGTTACTCCTACAATGAGCAGTTCTTC. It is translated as CASSLRASGGYSYNEQFF. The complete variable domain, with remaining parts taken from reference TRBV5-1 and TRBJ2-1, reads KAGVTQTPRYLIKTRGQQVTLSCSPISGHRSVSWYQQTPGQGLQFLFEYFSETQRNKGNFPGRFSGRQFSNSRSEMNVSTLELGDSALYLCASSLRASGGYSYNEQFFGPGTRLTVL.

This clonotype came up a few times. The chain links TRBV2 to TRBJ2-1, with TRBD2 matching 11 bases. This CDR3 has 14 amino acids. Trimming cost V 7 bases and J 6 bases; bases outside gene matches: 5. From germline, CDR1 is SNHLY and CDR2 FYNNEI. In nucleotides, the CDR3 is TGTGCCAGCAAGACTAGCGGGACCATCAATGAGCAGTTCTTC. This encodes CASKTSGTINEQFF.

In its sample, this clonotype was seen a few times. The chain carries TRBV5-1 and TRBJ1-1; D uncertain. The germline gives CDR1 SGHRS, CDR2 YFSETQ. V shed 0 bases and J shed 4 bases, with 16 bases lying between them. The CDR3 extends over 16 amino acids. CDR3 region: CASSLEGLGRSTEAFF. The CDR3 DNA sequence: TGCGCCAGCAGCTTGGAAGGTCTGGGTCGAAGCACTGAAGCTTTCTTT.

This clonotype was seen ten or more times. As DNA, the CDR3 is TGTGCCACCAGCAGAGAGGGAACTAGACGTGATGAGCAGTTCTTC. Protein sequence: CATSREGTRRDEQFF. The chain has TRBV15 and TRBJ2-1; D perhaps matches TRBD2 (5 bases). The germline V and J ends were trimmed by 0 bases and 8 bases, with 14 bases remaining between them. This CDR3 has 15 residues. The germline V gene has CDR1 LNHNV and CDR2 YYDKDF (reference sequence).

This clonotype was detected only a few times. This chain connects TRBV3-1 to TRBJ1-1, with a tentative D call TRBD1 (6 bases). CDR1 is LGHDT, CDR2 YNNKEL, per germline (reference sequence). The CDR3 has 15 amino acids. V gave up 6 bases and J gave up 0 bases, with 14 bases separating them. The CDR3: CASRLGQSLNTEAFF. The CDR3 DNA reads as TGTGCCAGCAGACTTGGACAGTCTTTGAACACTGAAGCTTTCTTT.

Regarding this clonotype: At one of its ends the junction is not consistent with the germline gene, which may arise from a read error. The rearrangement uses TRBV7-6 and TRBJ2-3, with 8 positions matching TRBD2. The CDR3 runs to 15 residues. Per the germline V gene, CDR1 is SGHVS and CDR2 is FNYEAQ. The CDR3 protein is CASSLRGGYTDMQYF. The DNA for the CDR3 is TGTGCCAGCAGCTTACGGGGGGGATACACAGATATGCAGTATTTT.

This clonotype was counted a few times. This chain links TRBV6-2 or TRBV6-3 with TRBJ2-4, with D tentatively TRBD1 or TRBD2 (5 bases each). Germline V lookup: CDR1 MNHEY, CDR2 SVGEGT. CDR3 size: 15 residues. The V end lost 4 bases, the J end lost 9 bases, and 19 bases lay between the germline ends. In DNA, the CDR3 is TGTGCCAGCAGTTCGTCGCGCGATTCCGGGACCATTCAGTACTTC. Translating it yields CASSSSRDSGTIQYF.

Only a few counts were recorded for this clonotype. In DNA form, the CDR3 reads TGTGCCAGCAGCCGTCCAGGGGGAACTTACAATGAGCAGTTCTTC. This sequence encodes CASSRPGGTYNEQFF. The V call is TRBV6-2 or TRBV6-3, the J call TRBJ2-1; 7 bases match TRBD1. V shed 6 bases and J 4 bases; nucleotides not matched to a gene: 9. Per the germline V gene, CDR1 is MNHEY and CDR2 is SVGEGT. The CDR3 is made up of 15 amino acids.

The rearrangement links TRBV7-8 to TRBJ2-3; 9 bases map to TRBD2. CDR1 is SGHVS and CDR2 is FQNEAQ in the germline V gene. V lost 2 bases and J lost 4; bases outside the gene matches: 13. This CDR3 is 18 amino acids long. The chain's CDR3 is CASSLSISRGGVADTQYF. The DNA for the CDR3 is TGTGCCAGCAGCTTATCGATATCGCGGGGGGGCGTCGCAGATACGCAGTATTTT.

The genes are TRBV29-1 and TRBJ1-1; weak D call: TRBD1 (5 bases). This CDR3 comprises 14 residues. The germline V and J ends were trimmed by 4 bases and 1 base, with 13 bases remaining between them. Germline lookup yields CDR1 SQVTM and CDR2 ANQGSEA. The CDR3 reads CSVVWGSGNTEAFF. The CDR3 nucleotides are TGCAGCGTTGTCTGGGGGAGTGGGAACACTGAAGCTTTCTTT. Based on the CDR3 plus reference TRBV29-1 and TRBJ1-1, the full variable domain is SAVISQKPSRDICQRGTSLTIQCQVDSQVTMMFWYRQQPGQSLTLIATANQGSEATYESGFVIDKFPISRPNLTFSTLTVSNMSPEDSSIYLCSVVWGSGNTEAFFGQGTRLTVV.

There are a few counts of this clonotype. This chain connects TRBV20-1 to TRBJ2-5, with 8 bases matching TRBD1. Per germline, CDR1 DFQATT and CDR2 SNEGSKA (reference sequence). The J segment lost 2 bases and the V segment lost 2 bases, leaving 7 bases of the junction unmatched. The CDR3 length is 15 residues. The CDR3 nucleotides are TGCAGTGCTAGACATCCGCGGGACAGGCAAGAGACCCAGTACTTC. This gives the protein CSARHPRDRQETQYF.

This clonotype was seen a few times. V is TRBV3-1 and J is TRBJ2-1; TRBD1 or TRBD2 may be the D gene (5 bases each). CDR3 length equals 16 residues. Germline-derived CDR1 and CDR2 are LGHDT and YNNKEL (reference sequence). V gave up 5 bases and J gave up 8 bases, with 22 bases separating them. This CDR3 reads CASSTPRDRVGDEQFF. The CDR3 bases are TGTGCCAGCAGCACCCCCAGGGACCGGGTGGGCGATGAGCAGTTCTTC.

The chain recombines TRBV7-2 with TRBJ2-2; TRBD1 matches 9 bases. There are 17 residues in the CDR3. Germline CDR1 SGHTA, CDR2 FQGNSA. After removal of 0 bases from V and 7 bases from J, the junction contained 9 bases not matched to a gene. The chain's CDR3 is CASSLAVGQGFDGELFF. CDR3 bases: TGTGCCAGCAGCTTAGCAGTGGGACAGGGATTCGACGGGGAGCTGTTTTTT.

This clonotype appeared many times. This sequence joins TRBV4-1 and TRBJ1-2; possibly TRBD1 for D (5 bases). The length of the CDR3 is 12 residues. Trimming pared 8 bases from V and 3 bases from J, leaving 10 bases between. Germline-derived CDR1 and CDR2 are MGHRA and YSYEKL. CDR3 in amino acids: CASPTAYYGYTF. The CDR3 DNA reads TGCGCCAGCCCGACAGCCTACTATGGCTACACCTTC.